What follows are 12 T cell receptor beta chains derived from one specimen sequenced in a study of control samples from healthy donors and cancer patients. This table comes from immunoSEQ multiplex PCR, and its TCRdb copy is limited to in-frame clones, with some not included. The sample carries 60,000 to 85,000 clones, roughly 92% recorded once. Input material: blood. The receptor source for this set is a woman aged 55-70 years in good health.

V usage is TRBV11-2 and J usage is TRBJ1-2; no clear D. V was trimmed by 1 base and J by 8 bases, leaving 14 bases between them. The CDR3 extends over 14 amino acids. Looked up from germline, CDR1 is SGHAT and CDR2 is FQNNGV. The CDR3 is CASSLGTIAGGYTF. DNA for the CDR3: TGTGCCAGCAGCTTAGGTACCATCGCGGGGGGCTACACCTTC.

The chain couples TRBV19 to TRBJ1-5; no reliable D call. The V and J ends lost 6 bases and 0 bases respectively, with 12 bases between them. The V gene's germline CDR1 is LNHDA and CDR2 SQIVND (reference sequence). The CDR3 has 15 amino acids. As DNA, the CDR3 is TGTGCCAGTAGCCGCGGACGGAATAGCAATCAGCCCCAGCATTTT. Amino acids: CASSRGRNSNQPQHF. The complete variable domain, with remaining parts taken from reference TRBV19 and TRBJ1-5, reads DGGITQSPKYLFRKEGQNVTLSCEQNLNHDAMYWYRQDPGQGLRLIYYSQIVNDFQKGDIAEGYSVSREKKESFPLTVTSAQKNPTAFYLCASSRGRNSNQPQHFGDGTRLSIL.

The rearrangement links TRBV19 to TRBJ2-4, with D possibly called TRBD1 or TRBD2 (5 bases each). The CDR3 runs to 17 residues. Germline assignment: CDR1 LNHDA and CDR2 SQIVND (reference sequence). Deletions cut 5 bases from V and 7 bases from J, with 24 bases between. The CDR3 is CASSGTNRGPEGNIQYF. The CDR3 DNA follows: TGTGCCAGTAGTGGAACAAACCGGGGCCCCGAAGGGAACATTCAGTACTTC. Full variable domain (outside the CDR3, taken from reference TRBV19 and TRBJ2-4): DGGITQSPKYLFRKEGQNVTLSCEQNLNHDAMYWYRQDPGQGLRLIYYSQIVNDFQKGDIAEGYSVSREKKESFPLTVTSAQKNPTAFYLCASSGTNRGPEGNIQYFGAGTRLSVL.

V gene TRBV3-1 (or the pseudogene TRBV3-2) combines with J gene TRBJ2-2; 11 nucleotides line up with TRBD2. The CDR3 extends over 16 amino acids. The ends lost 4 bases at V and 6 bases at J; junction bases unmatched: 7. CDR1 and CDR2 from the germline V gene are LGHDT and YNNKEL (reference sequence). DNA for the CDR3: TGTGCCAGCAGCCGGGGCCCGGGACTAGCGGCCGGGGAGCTGTTTTTT. It encodes CASSRGPGLAAGELFF.

The chain employs TRBV5-1 and TRBJ1-1, with a weak D call TRBD1 (5 bases). Per germline, CDR1 SGHRS and CDR2 YFSETQ. V lost 4 bases, J lost 1 base, and 14 bases lay in between. CDR3 length: 15 residues. The CDR3 sequence is CASSPGGGTNTEAFF. The CDR3 DNA sequence: TGCGCCAGCAGCCCCGGGGGGGGGACGAACACTGAAGCTTTCTTT.

The rearrangement uses TRBV10-3 and TRBJ1-6, with 8 nucleotides matching TRBD1. This CDR3 has 15 residues. Losses at the gene ends were 5 bases for V and 5 bases for J; bases not matched to a gene: 5. Germline V gene sequence: CDR1 ENHRY, CDR2 SYGVKD. CDR3 sequence (DNA): TGTGCCATCAGTCCCGGGACAGGCAATAATTCACCCCTCCACTTT. Its protein product is CAISPGTGNNSPLHF.

The V call is TRBV4-1, the J call TRBJ2-5; D possibly corresponds to TRBD2 (6 bases). From germline, CDR1 is MGHRA and CDR2 YSYEKL. Trimming pared 2 bases from V and 5 bases from J, leaving 12 bases between. This CDR3 is built from 14 residues. The CDR3 nucleotides are TGCGCCAGCAGCCAAATCGCGGGAATTGAGACCCAGTACTTC. Its translation: CASSQIAGIETQYF.

A word on this clone: Other DNA sequences of this sample code for an identical CDR3. The chain is built from TRBV28 and TRBJ2-5; 7 positions match TRBD2. CDR3 length equals 16 residues. The germline CDR1 and CDR2 sequences are MDHEN and SYDVKM. V dropped 1 base and J dropped 5; count of bases not matched to a gene: 10. The CDR3 reads CASSLLLAGEHETQYF. The CDR3 nucleotides read TGTGCCAGCAGTTTATTACTGGCGGGAGAGCATGAGACCCAGTACTTC.

This chain connects TRBV19 to TRBJ1-5; 7 bases map to TRBD1. Losses at the gene ends were 2 bases for V and 5 bases for J; bases not matched to a gene: 12. Germline CDR1 is LNHDA and CDR2 is SQIVND (reference sequence). This CDR3 has 17 amino acids. The DNA of the CDR3 is TGTGCCAGTAGTATAACTGGCGGGACAGTGGGAGATCAGCCCCAGCATTTT. It is translated as CASSITGGTVGDQPQHF.

The chain joins TRBV11-1 to TRBJ2-3, with D hard to call. Trimming took off 2 bases at V and 1 base at J, with 13 bases between the two ends. Germline values: CDR1 SGHAT, CDR2 FQDESV (reference sequence). The CDR3 spans 16 residues. CDR3 bases: TGTGCCAGCAGCTTAATCGTGGACGTCGGCACAGATACGCAGTATTTT. Translation: CASSLIVDVGTDTQYF.

J is TRBJ2-3 and V is TRBV27; D not certain. CDR1 is MNHEY and CDR2 is SMNVEV in the germline V gene (reference sequence). The germline V and J ends were trimmed by 6 bases and 0 bases, with 13 bases remaining between them. CDR3 length: 15 amino acids. The CDR3 region is CASSHNGPSTDTQYF. The DNA for the CDR3 is TGTGCCAGCAGCCATAATGGACCAAGCACAGATACGCAGTATTTT.

This rearrangement joins TRBV7-2 to TRBJ1-5; possibly TRBD1 for D (6 bases). V was cut by 2 bases and J by 4 bases, with 15 bases left in between. Germline lookup yields CDR1 SGHTA and CDR2 FQGNSA. This CDR3 has 16 amino acids. CDR3 protein: CASSLSDGGANQPQHF. CDR3 sequence (DNA): TGTGCCAGCAGCTTATCGGACGGGGGCGCAAATCAGCCCCAGCATTTT.